This entry describes one T cell receptor beta chain. Assay: immunoSEQ multiplex PCR; the TCRdb copy retains only in-frame clones and omits some. The repertoire consists of 150,000 to 200,000 clones, with 86% occurring once and the leading ten covering roughly 7%. This entry is derived from a study of blood T cell repertoires in COVID-19. The clonotype comes from a woman aged 80 or over in a cohort sampled during active or convalescent COVID-19. Sequenced material: peripheral blood.

The chain's CDR3 is CASSLKGLENIQYF. As DNA, the CDR3 is TGCGCCAGCAGTCTCAAAGGACTTGAAAACATTCAGTACTTC. The chain employs TRBV5-1 and TRBJ2-4, with a possible D match to TRBD2 (5 bases). V was shortened by 5 bases and J by 5 bases, with 14 bases between the two germline ends. This CDR3 contains 14 residues. Germline CDR1 is SGHRS and CDR2 is YFSETQ.